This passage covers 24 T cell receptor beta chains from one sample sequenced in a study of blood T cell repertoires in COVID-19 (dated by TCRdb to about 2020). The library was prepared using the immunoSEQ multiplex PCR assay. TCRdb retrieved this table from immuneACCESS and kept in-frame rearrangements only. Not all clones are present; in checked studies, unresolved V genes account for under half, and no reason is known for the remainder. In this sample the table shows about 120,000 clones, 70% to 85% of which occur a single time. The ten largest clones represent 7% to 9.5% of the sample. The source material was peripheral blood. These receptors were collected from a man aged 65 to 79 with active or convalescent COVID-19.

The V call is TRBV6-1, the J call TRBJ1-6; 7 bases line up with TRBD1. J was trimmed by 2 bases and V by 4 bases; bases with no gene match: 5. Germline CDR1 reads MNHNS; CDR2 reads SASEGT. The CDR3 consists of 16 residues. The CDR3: CASSARDSPYNSPLHF. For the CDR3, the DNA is TGTGCCAGCAGTGCCCGGGACAGCCCCTATAATTCACCCCTCCACTTT.

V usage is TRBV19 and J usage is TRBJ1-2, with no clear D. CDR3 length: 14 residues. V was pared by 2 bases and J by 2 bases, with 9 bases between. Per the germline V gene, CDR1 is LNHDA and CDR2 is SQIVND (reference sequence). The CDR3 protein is CASSIFRKNYGYTF. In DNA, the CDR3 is TGTGCCAGTAGTATATTTAGAAAGAACTATGGCTACACCTTC.

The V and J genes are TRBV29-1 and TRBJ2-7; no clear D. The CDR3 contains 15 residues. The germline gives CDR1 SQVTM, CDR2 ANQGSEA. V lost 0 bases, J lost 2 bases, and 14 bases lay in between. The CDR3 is CSVEERFRKPYEQYF. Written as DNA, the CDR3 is TGCAGCGTTGAAGAACGATTCAGGAAACCCTACGAGCAGTACTTC.

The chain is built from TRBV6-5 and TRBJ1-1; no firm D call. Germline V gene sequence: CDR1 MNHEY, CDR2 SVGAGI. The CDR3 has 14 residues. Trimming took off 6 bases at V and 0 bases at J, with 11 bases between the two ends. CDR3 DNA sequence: TGTGCCAGCAGCCGAGGATACATGAACACTGAAGCTTTCTTT. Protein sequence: CASSRGYMNTEAFF.

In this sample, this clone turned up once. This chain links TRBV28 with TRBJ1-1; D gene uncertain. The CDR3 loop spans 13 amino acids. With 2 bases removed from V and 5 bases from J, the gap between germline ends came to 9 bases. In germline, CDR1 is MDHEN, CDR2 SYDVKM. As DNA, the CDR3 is TGTGCCAGCAGTTTACCGGGGAGTACTGAAGCTTTCTTT. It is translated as CASSLPGSTEAFF.

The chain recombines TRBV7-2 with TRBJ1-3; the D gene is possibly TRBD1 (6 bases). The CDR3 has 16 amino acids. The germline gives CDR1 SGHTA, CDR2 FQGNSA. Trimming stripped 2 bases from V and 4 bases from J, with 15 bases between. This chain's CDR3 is CASSLPSGVSGNTIYF. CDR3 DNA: TGTGCCAGCAGCTTACCTTCAGGGGTCTCAGGAAACACCATATATTTT.

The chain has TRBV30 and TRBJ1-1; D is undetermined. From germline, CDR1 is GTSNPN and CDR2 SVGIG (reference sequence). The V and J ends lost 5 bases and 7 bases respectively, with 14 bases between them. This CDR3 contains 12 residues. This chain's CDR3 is CAWGPNRVEAFF. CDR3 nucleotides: TGTGCCTGGGGTCCCAATCGGGTTGAAGCTTTCTTT.

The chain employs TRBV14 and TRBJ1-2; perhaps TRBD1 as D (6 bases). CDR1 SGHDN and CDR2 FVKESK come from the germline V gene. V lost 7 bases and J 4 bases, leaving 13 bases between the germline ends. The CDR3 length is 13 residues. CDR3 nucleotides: TGTGCCAGCACCAAGGACAGAGCCTATGGCTACACCTTC. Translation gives CASTKDRAYGYTF.

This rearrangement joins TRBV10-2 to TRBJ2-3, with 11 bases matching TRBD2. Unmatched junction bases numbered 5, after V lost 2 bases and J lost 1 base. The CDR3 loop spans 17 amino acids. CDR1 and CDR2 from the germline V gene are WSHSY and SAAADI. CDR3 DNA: TGCGCCAGCAGTGAGGTTAGCGGGAGGGCCGGCACAGATACGCAGTATTTT. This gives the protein CASSEVSGRAGTDTQYF.

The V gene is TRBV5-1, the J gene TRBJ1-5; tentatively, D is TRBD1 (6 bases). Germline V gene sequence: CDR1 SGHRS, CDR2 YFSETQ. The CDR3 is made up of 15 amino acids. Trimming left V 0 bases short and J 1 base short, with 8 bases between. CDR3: CASSLDGQSNQPQHF. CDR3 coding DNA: TGCGCCAGCAGCTTGGACGGACAGAGCAATCAGCCCCAGCATTTT.

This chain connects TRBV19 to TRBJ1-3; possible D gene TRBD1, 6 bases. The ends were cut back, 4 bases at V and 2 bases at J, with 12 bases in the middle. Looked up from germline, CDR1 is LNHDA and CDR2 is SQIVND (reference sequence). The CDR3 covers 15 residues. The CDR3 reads CASSTRTVPGNTIYF. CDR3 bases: TGTGCCAGTAGTACTAGGACAGTCCCTGGAAACACCATATATTTT.

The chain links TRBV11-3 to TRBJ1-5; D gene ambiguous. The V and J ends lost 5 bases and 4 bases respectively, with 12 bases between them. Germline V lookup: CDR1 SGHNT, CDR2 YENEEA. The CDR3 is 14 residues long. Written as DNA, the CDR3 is TGTGCCAGCAGCCTTCGGGGTGGGAATCAGCCCCAGCATTTT. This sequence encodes CASSLRGGNQPQHF.

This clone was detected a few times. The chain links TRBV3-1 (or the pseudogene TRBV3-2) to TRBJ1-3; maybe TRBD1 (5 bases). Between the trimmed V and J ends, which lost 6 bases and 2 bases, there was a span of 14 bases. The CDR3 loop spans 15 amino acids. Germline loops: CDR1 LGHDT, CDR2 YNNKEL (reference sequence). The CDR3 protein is CASSRGGYTGNTIYF. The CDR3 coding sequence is TGTGCCAGCAGTCGGGGGGGGTATACTGGAAACACCATATATTTT.

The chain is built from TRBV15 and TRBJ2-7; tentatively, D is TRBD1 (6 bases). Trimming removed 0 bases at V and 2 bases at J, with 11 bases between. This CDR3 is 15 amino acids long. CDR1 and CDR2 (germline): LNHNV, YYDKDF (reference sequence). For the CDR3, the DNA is TGTGCCACCAGCAGAGATCTTGAGGGGGCCTACGAGCAGTACTTC. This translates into CATSRDLEGAYEQYF.

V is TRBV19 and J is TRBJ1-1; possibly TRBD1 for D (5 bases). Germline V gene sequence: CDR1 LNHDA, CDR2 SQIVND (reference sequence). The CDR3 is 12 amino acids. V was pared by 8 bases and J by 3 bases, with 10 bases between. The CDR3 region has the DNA TGTGCCAGTGCCCGGGGGGACACTGAAGCTTTCTTT. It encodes CASARGDTEAFF. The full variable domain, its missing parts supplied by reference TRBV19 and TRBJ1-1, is DGGITQSPKYLFRKEGQNVTLSCEQNLNHDAMYWYRQDPGQGLRLIYYSQIVNDFQKGDIAEGYSVSREKKESFPLTVTSAQKNPTAFYLCASARGDTEAFFGQGTRLTVV.

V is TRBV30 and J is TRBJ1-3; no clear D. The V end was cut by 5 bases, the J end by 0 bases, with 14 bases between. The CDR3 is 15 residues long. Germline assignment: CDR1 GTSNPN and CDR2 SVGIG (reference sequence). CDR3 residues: CAWDYPETSGNTIYF. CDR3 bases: TGTGCCTGGGACTATCCAGAGACCTCTGGAAACACCATATATTTT.

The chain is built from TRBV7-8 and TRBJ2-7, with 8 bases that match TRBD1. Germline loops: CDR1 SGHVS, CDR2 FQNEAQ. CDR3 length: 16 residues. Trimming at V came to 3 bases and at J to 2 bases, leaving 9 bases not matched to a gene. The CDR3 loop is CASSFRTGTGTYEQYF. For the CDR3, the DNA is TGTGCCAGCAGCTTCCGAACCGGGACAGGCACCTACGAGCAGTACTTC.

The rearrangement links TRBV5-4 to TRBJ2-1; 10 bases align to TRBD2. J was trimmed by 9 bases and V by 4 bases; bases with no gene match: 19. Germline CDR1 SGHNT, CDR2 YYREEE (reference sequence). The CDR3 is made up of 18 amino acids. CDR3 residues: CASSPGFRDSGGAREQFF. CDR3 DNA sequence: TGTGCCAGCAGCCCCGGGTTTCGCGACAGCGGGGGGGCTCGTGAGCAGTTCTTC. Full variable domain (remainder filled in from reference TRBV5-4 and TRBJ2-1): ETGVTQSPTHLIKTRGQQVTLRCSSQSGHNTVSWYQQALGQGPQFIFQYYREEENGRGNFPPRFSGLQFPNYSSELNVNALELDDSALYLCASSPGFRDSGGAREQFFGPGTRLTVL.

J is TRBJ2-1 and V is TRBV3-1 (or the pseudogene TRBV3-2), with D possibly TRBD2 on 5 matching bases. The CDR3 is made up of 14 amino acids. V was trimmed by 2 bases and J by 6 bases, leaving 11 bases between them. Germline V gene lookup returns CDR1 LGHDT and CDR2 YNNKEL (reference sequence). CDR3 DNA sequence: TGTGCCAGCAGCCAAACGGTACTAGGCAATGAGCAGTTCTTC. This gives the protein CASSQTVLGNEQFF.

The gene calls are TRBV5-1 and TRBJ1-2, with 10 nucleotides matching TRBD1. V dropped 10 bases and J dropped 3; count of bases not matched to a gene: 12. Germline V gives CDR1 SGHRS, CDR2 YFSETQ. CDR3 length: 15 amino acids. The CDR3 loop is CARGGGQGVYYGYTF. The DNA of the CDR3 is TGCGCCCGCGGGGGAGGACAGGGGGTGTACTATGGCTACACCTTC.

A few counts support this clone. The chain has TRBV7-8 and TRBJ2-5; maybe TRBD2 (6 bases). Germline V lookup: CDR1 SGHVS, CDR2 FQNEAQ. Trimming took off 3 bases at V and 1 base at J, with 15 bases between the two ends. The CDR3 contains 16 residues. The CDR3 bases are TGTGCCAGCAGCTTGGGCGGGATGGGGCCCCAAGAGACCCAGTACTTC. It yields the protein CASSLGGMGPQETQYF.

CDR3 coding DNA: TGTGCCAGTAGTAGCCTAGCGGGCGGGACAACCTACGAGCAGTACTTC. It encodes CASSSLAGGTTYEQYF. This chain uses TRBV19 with TRBJ2-7; 8 bases are shared with TRBD2. After removal of 4 bases from V and 2 bases from J, the junction contained 10 bases not matched to a gene. The CDR3 contains 16 residues. Germline loops: CDR1 LNHDA, CDR2 SQIVND (reference sequence).

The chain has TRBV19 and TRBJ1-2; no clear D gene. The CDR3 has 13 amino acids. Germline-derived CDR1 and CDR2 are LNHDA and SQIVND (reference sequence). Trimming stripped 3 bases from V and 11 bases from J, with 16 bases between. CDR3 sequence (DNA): TGTGCCAGTAGTATCTTAGAGGGTAGAGGTTACACCTTC. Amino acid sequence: CASSILEGRGYTF.

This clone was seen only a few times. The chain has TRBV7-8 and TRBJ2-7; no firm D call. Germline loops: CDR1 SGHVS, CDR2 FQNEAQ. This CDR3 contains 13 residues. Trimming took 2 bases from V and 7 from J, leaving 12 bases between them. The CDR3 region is CASSLKPVGEQYF. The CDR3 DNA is TGTGCCAGCAGCTTAAAGCCAGTCGGGGAGCAGTACTTC.